A selection of T cell receptor beta chains follows, all from one sample in a study of cytotoxic CD8 clonotypes in ibrutinib-treated CLL. TCRdb's copy holds only in-frame clones and misses some; the assay was immunoSEQ multiplex PCR. The sample has a few hundred thousand clones; 67% are singletons. The sample here was PBMCs, taken after 36 months of ibrutinib treatment. The source is a human donor with chronic lymphocytic leukemia. Both conserved end residues are part of each CDR3. A D gene is named only where the DNA matches it firmly. Clone size is shown for a subset of rows, as once, few, many or a class of expanded clone.

size	J	D	V	CDR3	DNA
few	TRBJ2-3	-	TRBV4-3	CASSHGPPTDTQYF	TGCGCCAGCAGCCACGGGCCCCCCACAGATACGCAGTATTTT
-	TRBJ1-2	-	TRBV20-1	CSAPPGGGYTF	TGCAGTGCCCCGCCGGGGGGAGGCTACACCTTC
-	TRBJ2-7	TRBD2	TRBV27	CASSLRGRAIEQYF	TGTGCCAGCAGTTTGCGCGGGAGGGCCATCGAGCAGTACTTC
-	TRBJ1-1	TRBD1	TRBV11-1	CASSLSRTGRTEAFF	TGTGCCAGCAGCCTATCCCGGACAGGGCGCACTGAAGCTTTCTTT
few	TRBJ2-1	-	TRBV4-3	CASSQDSTSWREQFF	TGCGCCAGCAGCCAAGATTCGACTAGTTGGCGTGAGCAGTTCTTC
many	TRBJ1-2	TRBD1	TRBV5-1	CASSSNRGDYGYTF	TGCGCCAGCAGCTCAAACAGGGGGGACTATGGCTACACCTTC
-	TRBJ1-2	-	TRBV15	CATSTDNRAGYGYTF	TGTGCCACCAGCACAGATAACAGGGCCGGCTATGGCTACACCTTC
-	TRBJ2-2	TRBD2	TRBV9	CASSARLAGAAGELFF	TGTGCCAGCAGCGCCAGACTAGCGGGAGCTGCCGGGGAGCTGTTTTTT
-	TRBJ2-1	TRBD1	TRBV7-9	CASSLAIQGAWDNEQFF	TGTGCCAGCAGCTTAGCTATACAGGGGGCGTGGGACAATGAGCAGTTCTTC
few	TRBJ2-2	TRBD1	TRBV4-1	CASSYLQGQGTGELFF	TGCGCCAGCAGCTACCTTCAGGGACAGGGCACCGGGGAGCTGTTTTTT
-	TRBJ2-2	TRBD1	TRBV7-3	CASSLGQAINTGELFF	TGTGCCAGCAGCTTAGGACAGGCAATTAACACCGGGGAGCTGTTTTTT
few	TRBJ2-1	TRBD1	TRBV4-1	CASQDRGFLEANNEQFF	TGCGCCAGTCAGGACAGGGGGTTCCTAGAGGCTAACAATGAGCAGTTCTTC
-	TRBJ2-3	-	TRBV29-1	CSVRGEGSTDTQYF	TGCAGCGTTCGAGGGGAAGGTAGCACAGATACGCAGTATTTT
-	TRBJ2-1	-	TRBV27	CASRKRGGVYEQFF	TGTGCCAGCAGGAAGCGAGGGGGGGTTTATGAGCAGTTCTTC
-	TRBJ2-1	-	TRBV20-1	CSVLGLNEQFF	TGCAGTGTCCTGGGTTTGAATGAGCAGTTCTTC
once	TRBJ2-7	TRBD1	TRBV4-1	CASSQPTGGGYEQYF	TGCGCCAGCAGCCAACCGACAGGGGGAGGATACGAGCAGTACTTC
-	TRBJ1-1	-	TRBV19	CASSIALMNTEAFF	TGTGCCAGTAGTATAGCCTTAATGAACACTGAAGCTTTCTTT
once	TRBJ2-3	TRBD1	TRBV25-1	CASGGQGIGTDTQYF	TGTGCCAGCGGGGGACAGGGAATCGGCACAGATACGCAGTATTTT
-	TRBJ2-7	-	TRBV5-1	CASSRGSYEQYF	TGCGCCAGTTCGAGGGGCTCCTACGAGCAGTACTTC
-	TRBJ2-7	-	TRBV28	CASSERAGWDYEQYF	TGTGCCAGCAGCGAACGAGCGGGTTGGGACTACGAGCAGTACTTC